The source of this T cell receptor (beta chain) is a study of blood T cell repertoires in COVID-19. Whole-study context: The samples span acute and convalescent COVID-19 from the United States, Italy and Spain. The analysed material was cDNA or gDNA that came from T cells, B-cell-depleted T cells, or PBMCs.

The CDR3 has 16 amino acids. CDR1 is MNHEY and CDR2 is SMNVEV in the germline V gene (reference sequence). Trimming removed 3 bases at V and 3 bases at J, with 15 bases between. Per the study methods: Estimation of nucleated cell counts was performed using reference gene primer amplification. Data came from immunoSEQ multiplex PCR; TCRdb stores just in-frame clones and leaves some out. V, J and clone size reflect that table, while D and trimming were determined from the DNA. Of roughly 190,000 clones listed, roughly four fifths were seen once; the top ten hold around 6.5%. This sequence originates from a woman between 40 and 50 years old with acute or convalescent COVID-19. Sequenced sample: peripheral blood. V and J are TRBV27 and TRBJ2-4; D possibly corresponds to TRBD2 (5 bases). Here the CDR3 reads CASSFTGMLGKNIQYF. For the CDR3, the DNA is TGTGCCAGCAGTTTCACGGGGATGCTGGGCAAAAACATTCAGTACTTC.